The entry that follows covers one T cell receptor beta chain sequence. This entry comes from a study of circulating and synovial CD4+ cells in juvenile arthritis. Sequenced by immunoSEQ multiplex PCR; TCRdb stores in-frame clones only, minus some. The profile shows approximately 31,000 clones, 90% to 95% of them singletons. Germline V CDR1 and CDR2: SGHAT, FQNNGV. CDR3 size: 14 residues. V lost 6 bases and J lost 4, with 12 bases in between. J is TRBJ2-2 and V is TRBV11-2; D is unresolved. Sample: CD4+ T cells from blood. The receptor was derived from a human donor with juvenile idiopathic arthritis. DNA for the CDR3: TGTGCCAGCAGACCATTTCAAGCCACCGGGGAGCTGTTTTTT. It is translated as CASRPFQATGELFF.